The text below deals with one T cell receptor beta chain. Bulk CD8+ and CD4+ cells came from magnetic negative isolation; CD8+ TEMRA by FACS. Reverse transcription used roughly 0.45 to 1 ug RNA and random hexamers. Each CDR3 protein gets one entry after TCRdb re-called the immunoSEQ multiplex PCR reads with MiXCR. The sample consists of under 85,000 distinct CDR3 sequences, approximately 94% of them appearing once. The sample belongs to a study of CD8 T cells in Susac syndrome. CDR1 and CDR2 (germline): DFQATT, SNEGSKA (reference sequence). The CDR3 is 12 residues long. The germline V and J ends were trimmed by 6 bases and 0 bases, with 8 bases remaining between them.

The receptor's source is a human donor with multiple sclerosis. The sequencing input was CD8+ T cells from PBMCs. This chain joins TRBV20-1 and TRBJ1-2; the D is unclear. The CDR3 region is CSAYPANYGYTF. In DNA, the CDR3 is TGCAGTGCCTACCCTGCTAACTATGGCTACACCTTC.